This record covers a single T cell receptor (beta chain). Its antigen is undetermined. This sample is drawn from a study of T cell responses to AZD1222 COVID-19 vaccine. General observations from the study: White British donors predominated, females outnumbered males, and clonal diversity was possibly underestimated. An increase in Spike-specific TCR breadth and depth was observed after two AZD1222 doses. Unmutated variant regions are reportedly the target of nearly half of TCRs that are spike-specific.

Clones were sequenced by immunoSEQ multiplex PCR, and TCRdb holds only the in-frame ones, with some missing. Of some 100,000 clones in the sample, nearly 90% were seen once. The clonotype comes from an adult in good health. Sequences were derived from peripheral blood, sampled on day 0 of AZD1222 vaccination.

Here the CDR3 DNA reads TGTGCCAGCAGCACGGGACAGGGGGCCTCTGAAAAACTGTTTTTT. It encodes CASSTGQGASEKLFF. V is TRBV11-3 and J is TRBJ1-4; 12 nucleotides agree with TRBD1. Trimming cost V 5 bases and J 7 bases; bases outside gene matches: 5. Per germline, CDR1 SGHNT and CDR2 YENEEA. The CDR3 totals 15 residues.